These T cell receptor beta chains were read from a single sample in a study of T cells after yellow fever vaccination. TCRdb re-derived calls from the 5' RACE reads in MiXCR, one entry per CDR3 protein. Of about 260,000 distinct CDR3 sequences listed, approximately 3.8% are singletons. The starting material was PBMCs, obtained 15 days after the yellow fever booster vaccination. These TCRs come from a man between 18 and 29 years old who received the YFV17D yellow fever vaccine. Both conserved end residues are part of each CDR3. Each record gives: J gene, D gene, clone size, V gene, CDR3 DNA, CDR3 protein. A D gene is named only where the DNA matches it firmly. Rows give clone size only sometimes, using once, few, many, or a class for an expanded clone.

j_call: TRBJ2-3; d_call: TRBD2; clone_size: many; v_call: TRBV20-1; cdr3_nt: TGCAGTGCTCAAGACGAACTAGCGGGAATGACAGATACGCAGTATTTT; cdr3_aa: CSAQDELAGMTDTQYF
j_call: TRBJ2-1; d_call: .; clone_size: many; v_call: TRBV5-1; cdr3_nt: TGCGCCAGCAGCTTGACCGGGCCCAATGAGCAGTTCTTC; cdr3_aa: CASSLTGPNEQFF
j_call: TRBJ1-2; d_call: .; clone_size: many; v_call: TRBV7-9; cdr3_nt: TGTGCCAGCAGCTTAGGCAGCGAAGTAGACTATGGCTACACCTTC; cdr3_aa: CASSLGSEVDYGYTF
j_call: TRBJ2-5; d_call: TRBD2; clone_size: few; v_call: TRBV20-1; cdr3_nt: TGCAGTGCTAGTAGCGGGGGGGCCGGAGAGACCCAGTACTTC; cdr3_aa: CSASSGGAGETQYF
j_call: TRBJ1-4; d_call: .; clone_size: .; v_call: TRBV12-3/TRBV12-4; cdr3_nt: TGTGCCAGCAGTTCCCCGTCATTCGAACGCGGGGAAAAACTGTTTTTT; cdr3_aa: CASSSPSFERGEKLFF
j_call: TRBJ1-5; d_call: .; clone_size: many; v_call: TRBV7-9; cdr3_nt: TGTGCCAGCAGCTTAGGTCAGAATCAGCCCCAGCATTTT; cdr3_aa: CASSLGQNQPQHF
j_call: TRBJ2-1; d_call: .; clone_size: few; v_call: TRBV7-9; cdr3_nt: TGTGCCAGCAGCTCAGTGACGGTGAGCTCCTACAATGAGCAGTTCTTC; cdr3_aa: CASSSVTVSSYNEQFF
j_call: TRBJ1-1; d_call: TRBD1; clone_size: few; v_call: TRBV12-3/TRBV12-4; cdr3_nt: TGTGCCAGCACCGACGGGACAGTGAACACTGAAGCTTTCTTT; cdr3_aa: CASTDGTVNTEAFF
j_call: TRBJ2-7; d_call: .; clone_size: many; v_call: TRBV20-1; cdr3_nt: TGCAGTGCTAGTCGGTCAGGGGCAGTCTACGAGCAGTACTTC; cdr3_aa: CSASRSGAVYEQYF
j_call: TRBJ2-6; d_call: .; clone_size: few; v_call: TRBV4-2; cdr3_nt: TGTGCCAGCAGCCAACCCCGGTGGCGGGAAAGCTCTGGGGCCAACGTCCTGACTTTC; cdr3_aa: CASSQPRWRESSGANVLTF
j_call: TRBJ2-4; d_call: .; clone_size: many; v_call: TRBV4-3; cdr3_nt: TGCGCCAGCAGCCAAGATGGGGTCGACGCCAAAAACATTCAGTACTTC; cdr3_aa: CASSQDGVDAKNIQYF
j_call: TRBJ2-3; d_call: .; clone_size: many; v_call: TRBV4-3; cdr3_nt: TGCGCCAGCAGCCAAGCACAGCCAGGGGTAGATACGCAGTATTTT; cdr3_aa: CASSQAQPGVDTQYF
j_call: TRBJ2-5; d_call: TRBD1; clone_size: many; v_call: TRBV20-1; cdr3_nt: TGCAGTGCTCGATGGGACAGGGGAGGCCAAGAGACCCAGTACTTC; cdr3_aa: CSARWDRGGQETQYF
j_call: TRBJ1-1; d_call: .; clone_size: many; v_call: TRBV3-1; cdr3_nt: TGTGCCAGCAGCCAAGATTTACTGGACAAAGGGATAGGAGGGAACACTGAAGCTTTCTTT; cdr3_aa: CASSQDLLDKGIGGNTEAFF
j_call: TRBJ2-5; d_call: .; clone_size: many; v_call: TRBV27; cdr3_nt: TGTGCCAGCAGTTCACCCAGGGGGACTCAAGAGACCCAGTACTTC; cdr3_aa: CASSSPRGTQETQYF
j_call: TRBJ2-3; d_call: .; clone_size: many; v_call: TRBV6-2/TRBV6-3; cdr3_nt: TGTGCCAGCAGGTTTACCACAGATACGCAGTATTTT; cdr3_aa: CASRFTTDTQYF
j_call: TRBJ1-2; d_call: TRBD1; clone_size: many; v_call: TRBV6-5; cdr3_nt: TGTGCCAGCAGCCAGGGACCGGGACAGAAAAACTATGGCTACACCTTC; cdr3_aa: CASSQGPGQKNYGYTF
j_call: TRBJ2-7; d_call: .; clone_size: many; v_call: TRBV5-4; cdr3_nt: TGTGCCAGCAGCGTGGGGGCACTTTCTGGGGTCAACGAGCAGTACTTC; cdr3_aa: CASSVGALSGVNEQYF
j_call: TRBJ2-3; d_call: .; clone_size: many; v_call: TRBV7-6; cdr3_nt: TGTGCCAGCAGCCTGAGACCAGCAGATACGCAGTATTTT; cdr3_aa: CASSLRPADTQYF
j_call: TRBJ1-1; d_call: .; clone_size: many; v_call: TRBV6-1; cdr3_nt: TGTGCCAGCAGTAGGACAGTTTTCACTGAAGCTTTCTTT; cdr3_aa: CASSRTVFTEAFF
j_call: TRBJ2-3; d_call: .; clone_size: many; v_call: TRBV12-3/TRBV12-4; cdr3_nt: TGTGCCAGCAGTTCCGTCCCGGATACGCAGTATTTT; cdr3_aa: CASSSVPDTQYF
j_call: TRBJ1-2; d_call: .; clone_size: many; v_call: TRBV14; cdr3_nt: TGTGCCAGCAGCCAAGATGAGGGTTATGGCTACACCTTC; cdr3_aa: CASSQDEGYGYTF
j_call: TRBJ2-5; d_call: TRBD1; clone_size: many; v_call: TRBV7-2; cdr3_nt: TGTGCCAGCAGCCCGGGGACAGGGAGGGAGACCCAGTACTTC; cdr3_aa: CASSPGTGRETQYF
j_call: TRBJ2-2; d_call: .; clone_size: many; v_call: TRBV7-9; cdr3_nt: TGTGCCAGCAGCTTAGGACAGTTGAACACCGGGGAGCTGTTTTTT; cdr3_aa: CASSLGQLNTGELFF
j_call: TRBJ2-2; d_call: TRBD1; clone_size: many; v_call: TRBV6-4; cdr3_nt: TGTGCCAGCCGGGACAGGGACACCGGGGAGCTGTTTTTT; cdr3_aa: CASRDRDTGELFF
j_call: TRBJ2-5; d_call: .; clone_size: many; v_call: TRBV7-2; cdr3_nt: TGTGCCAGCAGTACCGGGCCGGTCGAAGAGACCCAGTACTTC; cdr3_aa: CASSTGPVEETQYF